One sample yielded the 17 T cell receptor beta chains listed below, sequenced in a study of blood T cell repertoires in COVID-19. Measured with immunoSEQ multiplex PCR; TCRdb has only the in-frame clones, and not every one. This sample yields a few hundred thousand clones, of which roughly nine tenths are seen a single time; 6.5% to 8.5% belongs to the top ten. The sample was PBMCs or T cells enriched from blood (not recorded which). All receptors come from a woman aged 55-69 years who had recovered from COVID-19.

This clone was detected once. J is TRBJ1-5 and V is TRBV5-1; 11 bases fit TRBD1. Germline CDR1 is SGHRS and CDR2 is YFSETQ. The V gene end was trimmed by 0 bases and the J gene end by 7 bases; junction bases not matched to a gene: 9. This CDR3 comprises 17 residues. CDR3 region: CASSLVSGTGGQQPQHF. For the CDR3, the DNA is TGCGCCAGCAGCTTGGTCTCCGGGACAGGGGGACAGCAGCCCCAGCATTTT.

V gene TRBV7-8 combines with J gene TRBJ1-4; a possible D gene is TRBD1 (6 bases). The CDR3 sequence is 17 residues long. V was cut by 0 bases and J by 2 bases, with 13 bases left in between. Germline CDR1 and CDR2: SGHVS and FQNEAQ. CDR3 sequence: CASSLAGWTATNEKLFF. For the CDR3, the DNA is TGTGCCAGCAGCTTAGCGGGCTGGACAGCCACTAATGAAAAACTGTTTTTT.

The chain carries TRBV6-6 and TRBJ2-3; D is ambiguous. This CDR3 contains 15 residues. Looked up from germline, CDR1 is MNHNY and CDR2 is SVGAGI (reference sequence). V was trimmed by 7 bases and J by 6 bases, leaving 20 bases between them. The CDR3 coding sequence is TGTGCCAGCATAGGCCTGGGTACACCGAGGGATACGCAGTATTTT. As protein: CASIGLGTPRDTQYF.

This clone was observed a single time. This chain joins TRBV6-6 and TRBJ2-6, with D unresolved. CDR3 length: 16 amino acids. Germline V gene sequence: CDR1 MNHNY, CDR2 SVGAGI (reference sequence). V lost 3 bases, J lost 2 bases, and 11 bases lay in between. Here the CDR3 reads CASSYLSVPGANVLTF. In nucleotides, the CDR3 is TGTGCCAGCAGTTATTTGTCCGTCCCTGGGGCCAACGTCCTGACTTTC.

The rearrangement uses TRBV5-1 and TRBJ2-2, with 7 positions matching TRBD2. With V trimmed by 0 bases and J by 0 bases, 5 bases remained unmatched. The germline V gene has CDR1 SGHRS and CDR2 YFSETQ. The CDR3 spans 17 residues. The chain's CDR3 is CASSLVVLASNTGELFF. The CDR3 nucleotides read TGCGCCAGCAGCTTGGTGGTACTAGCGTCGAACACCGGGGAGCTGTTTTTT.

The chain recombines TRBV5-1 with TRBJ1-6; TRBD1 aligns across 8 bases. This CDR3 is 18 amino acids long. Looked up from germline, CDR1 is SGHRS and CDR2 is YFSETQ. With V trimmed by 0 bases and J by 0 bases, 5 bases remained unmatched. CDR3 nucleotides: TGCGCCAGCAGCTTGGCCGGGGACAGGAGCTCCTATAATTCACCCCTCCACTTT. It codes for CASSLAGDRSSYNSPLHF.

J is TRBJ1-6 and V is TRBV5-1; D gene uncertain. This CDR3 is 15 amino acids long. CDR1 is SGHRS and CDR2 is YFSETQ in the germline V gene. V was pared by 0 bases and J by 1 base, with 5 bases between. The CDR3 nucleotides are TGCGCCAGCAGCTTGGGACTGTCCTATAATTCACCCCTCCACTTT. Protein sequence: CASSLGLSYNSPLHF.

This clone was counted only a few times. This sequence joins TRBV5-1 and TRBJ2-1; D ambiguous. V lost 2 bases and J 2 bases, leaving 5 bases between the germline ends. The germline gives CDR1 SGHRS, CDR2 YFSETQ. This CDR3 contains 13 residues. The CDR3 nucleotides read TGCGCCAGCAGCTTTGGGCCCTACAATGAGCAGTTCTTC. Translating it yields CASSFGPYNEQFF.

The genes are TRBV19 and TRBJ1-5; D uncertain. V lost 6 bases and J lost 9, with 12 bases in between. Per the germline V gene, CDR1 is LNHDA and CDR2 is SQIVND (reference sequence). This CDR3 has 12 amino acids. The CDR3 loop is CASRGQLRPQHF. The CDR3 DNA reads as TGTGCCAGTAGGGGCCAGCTAAGGCCCCAGCATTTT.

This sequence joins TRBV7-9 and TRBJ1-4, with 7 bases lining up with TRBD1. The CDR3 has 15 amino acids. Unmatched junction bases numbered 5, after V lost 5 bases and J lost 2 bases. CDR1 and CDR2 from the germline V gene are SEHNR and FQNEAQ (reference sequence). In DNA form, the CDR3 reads TGTGCCAGCAGCGACGACAGGGACACTAATGAAAAACTGTTTTTT. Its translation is CASSDDRDTNEKLFF.

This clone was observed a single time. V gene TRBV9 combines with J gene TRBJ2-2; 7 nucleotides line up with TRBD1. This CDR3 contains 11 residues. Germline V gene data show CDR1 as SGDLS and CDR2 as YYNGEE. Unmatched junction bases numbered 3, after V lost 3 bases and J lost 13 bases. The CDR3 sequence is CASSDHRGLFF. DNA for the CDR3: TGTGCCAGCAGCGATCACAGGGGGCTGTTTTTT.

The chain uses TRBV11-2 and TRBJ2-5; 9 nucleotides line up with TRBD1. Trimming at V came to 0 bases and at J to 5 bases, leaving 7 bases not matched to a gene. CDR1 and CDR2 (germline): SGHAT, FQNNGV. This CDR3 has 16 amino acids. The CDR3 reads CASSLEGTQGAETQYF. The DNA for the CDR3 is TGTGCCAGCAGCTTAGAAGGAACACAGGGGGCCGAGACCCAGTACTTC.

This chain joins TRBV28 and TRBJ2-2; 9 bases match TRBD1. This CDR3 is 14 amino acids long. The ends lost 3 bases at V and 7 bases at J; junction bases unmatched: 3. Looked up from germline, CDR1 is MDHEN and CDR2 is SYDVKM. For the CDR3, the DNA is TGTGCCAGCAGTTTTACAGGGGGCGGCGGGGAGCTGTTTTTT. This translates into CASSFTGGGGELFF. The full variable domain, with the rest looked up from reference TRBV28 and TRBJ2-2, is DVKVTQSSRYLVKRTGEKVFLECVQDMDHENMFWYRQDPGLGLRLIYFSYDVKMKEKGDIPEGYSVSREKKERFSLILESASTNQTSMYLCASSFTGGGGELFFGEGSRLTVL.

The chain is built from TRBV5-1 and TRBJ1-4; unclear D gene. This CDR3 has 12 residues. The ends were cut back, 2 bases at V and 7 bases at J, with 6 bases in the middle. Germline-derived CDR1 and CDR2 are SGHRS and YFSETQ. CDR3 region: CASSFGGEKLFF. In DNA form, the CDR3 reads TGCGCCAGCAGCTTTGGCGGTGAAAAACTGTTTTTT.

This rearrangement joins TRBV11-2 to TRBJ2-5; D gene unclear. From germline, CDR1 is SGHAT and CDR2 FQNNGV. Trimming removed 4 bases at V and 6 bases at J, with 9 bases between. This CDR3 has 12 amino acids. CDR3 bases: TGTGCCAGCAGCTCAATCGCGAAGACCCAGTACTTC. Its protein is CASSSIAKTQYF.

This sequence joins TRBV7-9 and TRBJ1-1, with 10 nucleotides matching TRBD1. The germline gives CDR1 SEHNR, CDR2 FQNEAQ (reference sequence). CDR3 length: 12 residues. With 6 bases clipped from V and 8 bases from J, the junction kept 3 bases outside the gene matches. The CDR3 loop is CASRTGQGEAFF. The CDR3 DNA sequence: TGTGCCAGCAGGACGGGACAGGGGGAAGCTTTCTTT.

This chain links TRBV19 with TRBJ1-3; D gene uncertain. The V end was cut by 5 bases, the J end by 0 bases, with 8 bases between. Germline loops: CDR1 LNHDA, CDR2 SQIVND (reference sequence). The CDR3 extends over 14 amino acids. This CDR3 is CASSPPHSGNTIYF. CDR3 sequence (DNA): TGTGCCAGTAGTCCGCCACACTCTGGAAACACCATATATTTT.